The source of this TCR beta chain is a study of T cells expressing NK-cell markers. Following a re-call of the 5' RACE reads, TCRdb has one entry per CDR3 protein and lacks DNA. This sample's clone table lists more than 400,000 distinct CDR3 sequences. CDR3 length: 13 residues. CDR1 and CDR2 from the germline V gene are SSHAT and FNYEAQ (reference sequence). The sample comprised blood T cells: a sorted CD56 or NKG2C T cell subset, CD4+ or CD8+ T cells, or bulk PBMC T cells (not recorded which). The chain is built from TRBV7-7 and TRBJ2-7. This clonotype originated in a woman aged 18 to 75 in good health. CDR3 region: CASSLGKTYEQYF.